This is a list of T cell receptor beta chains from one sample in a study of cytomegalovirus exposure and HLA in healthy donors. Assay used: immunoSEQ multiplex PCR; TCRdb lists only in-frame clones, some missing. The sample carries some 190,000 clones, around 87% recorded once. Sequencing was done on a sample of PBMCs. Every receptor here comes from a woman aged 18 to 35 in good health and CMV-seronegative. CDR3s include the opening cysteine and the closing phenylalanine or tryptophan. The D gene is left open where the match is weak. Clone size is shown for a subset of rows, as once, few, many or a class of expanded clone.

d_call: .
j_call: TRBJ2-7
clone_size: .
v_call: TRBV11-1
cdr3_nt: TGTGCCAGCAGCGCAGGGAGGCTCGAGCAGTACTTC
cdr3_aa: CASSAGRLEQYF

d_call: .
j_call: TRBJ2-5
clone_size: .
v_call: TRBV25-1
cdr3_nt: TGTGCCAGCATGGCGGCTGCGGGGTTCCAAGAGACCCAGTACTTC
cdr3_aa: CASMAAAGFQETQYF

d_call: .
j_call: TRBJ2-3
clone_size: .
v_call: TRBV19
cdr3_nt: TGTGCCAGTAGTAAGGGACAAGGCGCAGATACGCAGTATTTT
cdr3_aa: CASSKGQGADTQYF

d_call: .
j_call: TRBJ2-5
clone_size: .
v_call: TRBV28
cdr3_nt: TGTGCCAGCAGTCCCACTGGTGTCGTAGAGACCCAGTACTTC
cdr3_aa: CASSPTGVVETQYF

d_call: .
j_call: TRBJ1-1
clone_size: few
v_call: TRBV6-5
cdr3_nt: TGTGCCAGCAGTTACGGACAGTCCACTGAAGCTTTCTTT
cdr3_aa: CASSYGQSTEAFF

d_call: .
j_call: TRBJ2-2
clone_size: .
v_call: TRBV2
cdr3_nt: TGTGCCTTCGGCGGGACCGGGGAGCTGTTTTTT
cdr3_aa: CAFGGTGELFF

d_call: .
j_call: TRBJ1-3
clone_size: .
v_call: TRBV27
cdr3_nt: TGTGCCAGCAGCCCCAGCTCTGGAAACACCATATATTTT
cdr3_aa: CASSPSSGNTIYF

d_call: .
j_call: TRBJ1-2
clone_size: .
v_call: TRBV7-2
cdr3_nt: TGTGCCAGCAGCTTACAGGGCTACTATGGCTACACCTTC
cdr3_aa: CASSLQGYYGYTF

d_call: .
j_call: TRBJ2-1
clone_size: .
v_call: TRBV30
cdr3_nt: TGTGCCTGGAGTCCCCTGAGCTCCTACAATGAGCAGTTCTTC
cdr3_aa: CAWSPLSSYNEQFF

d_call: TRBD1
j_call: TRBJ2-7
clone_size: .
v_call: TRBV28
cdr3_nt: TGTGCCAGCAGTGGGACAGACTCCTACGAGCAGTACTTC
cdr3_aa: CASSGTDSYEQYF

d_call: .
j_call: TRBJ2-1
clone_size: .
v_call: TRBV19
cdr3_nt: TGTGCCAGTAGTATATCGACAGAGCAGTTCTTC
cdr3_aa: CASSISTEQFF

d_call: TRBD1
j_call: TRBJ2-5
clone_size: .
v_call: TRBV5-1
cdr3_nt: TGCGCCAGCAGTCTGAAGGGGGCGCTTCCCCAGGAGACCCAGTACTTC
cdr3_aa: CASSLKGALPQETQYF

d_call: .
j_call: TRBJ1-4
clone_size: .
v_call: TRBV6-6
cdr3_nt: TGTGCCAGCCAGGGGCAGCAAAAACTGTTTTTT
cdr3_aa: CASQGQQKLFF

d_call: .
j_call: TRBJ1-5
clone_size: .
v_call: TRBV27
cdr3_nt: TGTGCCAGCAGTTTAAAAGGAGAGACGGTCTATAGCAATCAGCCCCAGCATTTT
cdr3_aa: CASSLKGETVYSNQPQHF

d_call: TRBD1
j_call: TRBJ1-6
clone_size: .
v_call: TRBV30
cdr3_nt: TGTGCCTGGAGTGATGGGACAGATTATAATTCACCCCTCCACTTT
cdr3_aa: CAWSDGTDYNSPLHF

d_call: .
j_call: TRBJ1-3
clone_size: .
v_call: TRBV19
cdr3_nt: TGTGCCAGTAGTATTTGGGGGCCCGGAAACACCATATATTTT
cdr3_aa: CASSIWGPGNTIYF

d_call: .
j_call: TRBJ2-7
clone_size: .
v_call: TRBV4-1
cdr3_nt: TGCGCCAGCAGCCAAGATTACAGGCCTACAGAGCAGTACTTC
cdr3_aa: CASSQDYRPTEQYF

d_call: TRBD1
j_call: TRBJ2-3
clone_size: .
v_call: TRBV2
cdr3_nt: TGTGCCAGCGCTGAACAAGGACAGGGGGTTGATACGCAGTATTTT
cdr3_aa: CASAEQGQGVDTQYF

d_call: TRBD2
j_call: TRBJ2-5
clone_size: .
v_call: TRBV9
cdr3_nt: TGTGCCAGCAGCGTATCGGTCAGCGGGGGGCCCCAAGAGACCCAGTACTTC
cdr3_aa: CASSVSVSGGPQETQYF

d_call: TRBD2
j_call: TRBJ2-1
clone_size: .
v_call: TRBV6-4
cdr3_nt: TGTGCCAGCAGTGAAGGGAGGGCTAGCGGGAGGATCAGTGAGCAGTTCTTC
cdr3_aa: CASSEGRASGRISEQFF

d_call: TRBD1
j_call: TRBJ2-7
clone_size: .
v_call: TRBV19
cdr3_nt: TGTGCCAGTAGTTGGGACAGCTCCTACGAGCAGTACTTC
cdr3_aa: CASSWDSSYEQYF

d_call: .
j_call: TRBJ2-1
clone_size: .
v_call: TRBV5-1
cdr3_nt: TGCGCCAGCAGCTTGAGGTCGACAGGCGATGAGCAGTTCTTC
cdr3_aa: CASSLRSTGDEQFF

d_call: .
j_call: TRBJ2-5
clone_size: .
v_call: TRBV7-9
cdr3_nt: TGTGCCAGCATTGATGGACACCGGTACCAAGAGACCCAGTACTTC
cdr3_aa: CASIDGHRYQETQYF

d_call: TRBD1
j_call: TRBJ1-2
clone_size: .
v_call: TRBV6-1
cdr3_nt: TGTGCCAGCAGTTGGGGACAGTACTATGGCTACACCTTC
cdr3_aa: CASSWGQYYGYTF

d_call: TRBD1
j_call: TRBJ2-2
clone_size: .
v_call: TRBV2
cdr3_nt: TGTGCCAGCAGTTCCGGGACAGTAAACACCGGGGAGCTGTTTTTT
cdr3_aa: CASSSGTVNTGELFF

d_call: TRBD2
j_call: TRBJ2-1
clone_size: .
v_call: TRBV10-1
cdr3_nt: TGCGCCAGCAGCCCTAGCGGGGGGGCATACAATGAGCAGTTCTTC
cdr3_aa: CASSPSGGAYNEQFF